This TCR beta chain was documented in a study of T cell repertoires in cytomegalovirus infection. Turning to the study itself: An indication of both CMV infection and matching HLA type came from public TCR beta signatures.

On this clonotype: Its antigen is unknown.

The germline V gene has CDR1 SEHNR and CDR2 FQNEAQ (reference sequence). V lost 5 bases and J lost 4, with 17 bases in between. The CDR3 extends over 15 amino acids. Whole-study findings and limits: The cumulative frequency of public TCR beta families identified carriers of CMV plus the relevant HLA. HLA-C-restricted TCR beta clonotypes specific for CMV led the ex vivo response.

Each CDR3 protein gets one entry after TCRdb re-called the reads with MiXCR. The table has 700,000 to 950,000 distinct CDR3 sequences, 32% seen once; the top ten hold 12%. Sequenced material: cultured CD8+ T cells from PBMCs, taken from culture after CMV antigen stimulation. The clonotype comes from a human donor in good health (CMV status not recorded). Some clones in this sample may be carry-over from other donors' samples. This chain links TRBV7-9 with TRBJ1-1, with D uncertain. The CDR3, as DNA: TGTGCCAGCAGCCCCCTAACAAGAACGGGCACTGAAGCTTTCTTT. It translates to CASSPLTRTGTEAFF.